Shown below are 18 T cell receptor beta chains from a single sample sequenced in a study of shared clonotypes between healthy human individuals. Sequenced by immunoSEQ multiplex PCR; TCRdb stores in-frame clones only, minus some. The table lists about 380,000 clones, 95% to 97% of them singletons. The sequencing sample was made of memory CD8+ T cells sorted from blood. The sample's subset: CD45RO+ cells pooled with CCR7-negative TemRA cells. The origin of the receptors is a man aged 25-40 years in good health.

This chain links TRBV6-5 with TRBJ2-1; tentatively, D is TRBD1 (6 bases). Per germline, CDR1 MNHEY and CDR2 SVGAGI. The CDR3 is 14 amino acids. V was pared by 3 bases and J by 7 bases, with 13 bases between. The CDR3 is CASSYTGTRNEQFF. CDR3 coding DNA: TGTGCCAGCAGTTATACAGGGACGAGGAATGAGCAGTTCTTC.

The chain uses TRBV10-2 and TRBJ2-3, with TRBD2 as a possible D gene (6 bases). The V end was cut by 6 bases, the J end by 0 bases, with 13 bases between. The germline V gene has CDR1 WSHSY and CDR2 SAAADI. The CDR3 runs to 15 residues. CDR3 DNA sequence: TGCGCCAGCAGGGCGCTAGCGTCAAGCACAGATACGCAGTATTTT. This translates into CASRALASSTDTQYF.

This chain connects TRBV6-1 to TRBJ2-3, with TRBD1 identical over 8 bases. Germline loops: CDR1 MNHNS, CDR2 SASEGT. The CDR3 loop spans 15 amino acids. The trim removed 6 bases at V and 0 bases at J, leaving 5 bases unmatched. The CDR3 protein is CASRARGQSTDTQYF. In DNA form, the CDR3 reads TGTGCCAGCAGAGCCAGGGGGCAAAGCACAGATACGCAGTATTTT.

This chain links TRBV5-1 with TRBJ2-2, with 10 bases that match TRBD1. This CDR3 is built from 17 residues. J gave up 7 bases and V 4 bases, and 13 bases lay outside the gene matches. CDR1 and CDR2 from the germline V gene are SGHRS and YFSETQ. CDR3 sequence: CASSPRTGGTFGGELFF. The DNA of the CDR3 is TGCGCCAGCAGCCCCCGGACAGGGGGTACGTTCGGCGGGGAGCTGTTTTTT.

The V call is TRBV28, the J call TRBJ1-2; no clear D. This CDR3 is built from 14 residues. Deletions cut 2 bases from V and 5 bases from J, with 12 bases between. Germline assignment: CDR1 MDHEN and CDR2 SYDVKM. The CDR3 spells CASSLKLGRYGYTF. CDR3 nucleotide sequence: TGTGCCAGCAGTTTAAAGTTGGGTCGGTATGGCTACACCTTC.

This rearrangement joins TRBV2 to TRBJ2-7; TRBD1 agrees at 7 bases. With 3 bases clipped from V and 5 bases from J, the junction kept 7 bases outside the gene matches. This CDR3 region has 14 residues. Per the germline V gene, CDR1 is SNHLY and CDR2 is FYNNEI. CDR3 sequence reads: CASSDFGTADEQYF. The CDR3 region has the DNA TGTGCCAGCAGTGACTTCGGGACAGCTGACGAGCAGTACTTC.

V is TRBV27 and J is TRBJ2-3; D gene ambiguous. The germline CDR1 and CDR2 sequences are MNHEY and SMNVEV (reference sequence). CDR3 length: 14 residues. Trimming left V 2 bases short and J 0 bases short, with 6 bases between. The CDR3 DNA reads TGTGCCAGCAGTTTAATATCTAGCACAGATACGCAGTATTTT. It encodes CASSLISSTDTQYF.

The chain employs TRBV6-5 and TRBJ1-2; no firm D call. V was shortened by 0 bases and J by 2 bases, with 7 bases between the two germline ends. The CDR3 extends over 14 amino acids. Germline lookup yields CDR1 MNHEY and CDR2 SVGAGI. The CDR3: CASSYSAGNYGYTF. The CDR3 nucleotides read TGTGCCAGCAGTTACTCGGCGGGAAACTATGGCTACACCTTC.

V is TRBV7-9 and J is TRBJ1-1; D perhaps matches TRBD1 (5 bases). Per the germline V gene, CDR1 is SEHNR and CDR2 is FQNEAQ (reference sequence). The CDR3 covers 15 residues. Trimming stripped 2 bases from V and 7 bases from J, with 17 bases between. CDR3 in amino acids: CASSLNFQGRGEAFF. Written as DNA, the CDR3 is TGTGCCAGCAGCTTAAACTTTCAGGGACGGGGTGAAGCTTTCTTT.

This clone was counted once. The chain uses TRBV25-1 and TRBJ2-1, with 10 positions matching TRBD2. The CDR3 is made up of 14 amino acids. Germline CDR1 reads MGHDK; CDR2 reads SYGVNS. The V and J ends lost 7 bases and 6 bases, in that order; junction bases with no gene match: 6. CDR3 protein: CASTLAGGLNEQFF. In nucleotides, the CDR3 is TGTGCCAGCACCTTAGCGGGAGGACTCAATGAGCAGTTCTTC.

The V and J genes are TRBV30 and TRBJ1-4, with D hard to call. CDR3 length equals 14 residues. Per germline, CDR1 GTSNPN and CDR2 SVGIG (reference sequence). V lost 0 bases and J lost 8, with 13 bases in between. CDR3 residues: CAWSVRGWKEKLFF. In nucleotides, the CDR3 is TGTGCCTGGAGTGTCCGCGGGTGGAAGGAAAAACTGTTTTTT. Filled out from reference TRBV30 and TRBJ1-4, the complete variable domain reads SQTIHQWPATLVQPVGSPLSLECTVEGTSNPNLYWYRQAAGRGLQLLFYSVGIGQISSEVPQNLSASRPQDRQFILSSKKLLLSDSGFYLCAWSVRGWKEKLFFGSGTQLSVL.

A note on this clone: This sample also contains other DNA sequences that code for the same CDR3. V and J are TRBV29-1 and TRBJ2-2; a weak D match, TRBD1 (5 bases). With 4 bases removed from V and 1 base from J, the gap between germline ends came to 7 bases. The germline CDR1 and CDR2 sequences are SQVTM and ANQGSEA. The CDR3 has 13 residues. The CDR3 coding sequence is TGCAGCGTTGGAAGGGGGAACACCGGGGAGCTGTTTTTT. It codes for CSVGRGNTGELFF.

This rearrangement joins TRBV5-1 to TRBJ2-3, with D perhaps being TRBD1 or TRBD2 (5 bases each). The germline V gene encodes CDR1 SGHRS and CDR2 YFSETQ. Trimming stripped 4 bases from V and 7 bases from J, with 7 bases between. The CDR3 totals 11 residues. The chain's CDR3 is CASSEGNTQYF. In DNA form, the CDR3 reads TGCGCCAGCAGCGAGGGGAATACGCAGTATTTT.

This chain links TRBV4-2 with TRBJ2-4; 10 bases map to TRBD2. CDR1 LGHNA and CDR2 YNFKEQ come from the germline V gene. The CDR3 runs to 18 residues. The junction had 7 bases not matched to a gene; V was cut back by 1 base and J by 1 base. CDR3 coding DNA: TGTGCCAGCAGCCAAGGCCCAGCGGGAGGGACGGCCAAAAACATTCAGTACTTC. Encoded protein: CASSQGPAGGTAKNIQYF.

The chain joins TRBV6-5 to TRBJ2-3; 11 bases line up with TRBD2. The J segment lost 6 bases and the V segment lost 0 bases, leaving 5 bases of the junction unmatched. The CDR3 extends over 16 amino acids. CDR1 and CDR2 from the germline V gene are MNHEY and SVGAGI. The CDR3 sequence is CASSYSIAGGPDTQYF. The CDR3 DNA reads as TGTGCCAGCAGTTACTCCATAGCGGGAGGGCCGGATACGCAGTATTTT.

The chain links TRBV5-5 to TRBJ1-1; D not certain. The V gene's germline CDR1 is SGHKS and CDR2 YYEKEE (reference sequence). The V gene lost 0 bases and the J gene lost 1 base, with 7 bases spanning the gap. The CDR3 runs 14 residues. Here the CDR3 reads CASSLDGPNTEAFF. The CDR3 nucleotides are TGTGCCAGCAGCTTGGACGGTCCGAACACTGAAGCTTTCTTT. Combining the CDR3 with reference TRBV5-5 and TRBJ1-1 gives the whole variable domain DAGVTQSPTHLIKTRGQQVTLRCSPISGHKSVSWYQQVLGQGPQFIFQYYEKEERGRGNFPDRFSARQFPNYSSELNVNALLLGDSALYLCASSLDGPNTEAFFGQGTRLTVV.

The chain is built from TRBV28 and TRBJ1-2; 8 bases are a match to TRBD1. The CDR3 extends over 14 amino acids. V shed 5 bases, J shed 3 bases, and the junction held 5 bases outside the gene matches. The germline V gene encodes CDR1 MDHEN and CDR2 SYDVKM. This chain's CDR3 is CASSIPTGDYGYTF. The CDR3 bases are TGTGCCAGCAGTATCCCGACAGGGGACTATGGCTACACCTTC.

On this clone itself: Other DNA sequences in the same sample also yield this CDR3. The V call is TRBV7-3, the J call TRBJ2-1; weak D call: TRBD1 (5 bases). Trimming left V 5 bases short and J 0 bases short, with 11 bases between. CDR1 is SGHTA, CDR2 FQGTGA, per germline. The CDR3 is 15 amino acids. The CDR3 sequence is CASSLGASSYNEQFF. The CDR3 region has the DNA TGTGCCAGCAGCCTAGGGGCGAGCTCCTACAATGAGCAGTTCTTC.